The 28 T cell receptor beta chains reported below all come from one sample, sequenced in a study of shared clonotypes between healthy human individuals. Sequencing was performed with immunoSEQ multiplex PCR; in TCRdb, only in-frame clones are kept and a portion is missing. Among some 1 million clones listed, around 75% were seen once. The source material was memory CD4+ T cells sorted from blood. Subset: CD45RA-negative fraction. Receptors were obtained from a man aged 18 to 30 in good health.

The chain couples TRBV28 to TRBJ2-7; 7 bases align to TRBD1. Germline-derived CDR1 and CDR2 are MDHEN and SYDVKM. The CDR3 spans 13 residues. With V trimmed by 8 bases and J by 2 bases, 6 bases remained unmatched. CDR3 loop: CASGDRAAYEQYF. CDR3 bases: TGTGCCAGCGGAGACAGGGCGGCCTACGAGCAGTACTTC.

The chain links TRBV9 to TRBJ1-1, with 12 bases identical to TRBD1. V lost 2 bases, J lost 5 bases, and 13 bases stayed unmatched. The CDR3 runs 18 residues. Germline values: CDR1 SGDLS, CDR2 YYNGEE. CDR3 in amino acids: CASSVSTGTGGKDTEAFF. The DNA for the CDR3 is TGTGCCAGCAGCGTCTCCACCGGGACAGGGGGCAAGGATACTGAAGCTTTCTTT.

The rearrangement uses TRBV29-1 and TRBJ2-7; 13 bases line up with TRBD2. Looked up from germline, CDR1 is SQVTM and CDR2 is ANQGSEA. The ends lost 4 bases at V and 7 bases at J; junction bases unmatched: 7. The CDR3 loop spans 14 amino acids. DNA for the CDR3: TGCAGCGTTGCACTAGCGGGGGGGCTCCCAGAGCAGTACTTC. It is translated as CSVALAGGLPEQYF.

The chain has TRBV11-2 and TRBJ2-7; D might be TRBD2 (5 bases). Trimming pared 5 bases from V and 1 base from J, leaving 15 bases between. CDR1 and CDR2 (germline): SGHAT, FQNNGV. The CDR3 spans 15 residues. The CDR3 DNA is TGTGCCAGCAGCCCCGTGGCAGGACTTTCCTACGAGCAGTACTTC. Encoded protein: CASSPVAGLSYEQYF.

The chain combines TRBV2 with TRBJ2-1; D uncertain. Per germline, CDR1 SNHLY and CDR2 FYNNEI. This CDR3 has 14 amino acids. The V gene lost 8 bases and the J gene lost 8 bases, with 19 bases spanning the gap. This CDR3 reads CASDFGPAADEQFF. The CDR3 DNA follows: TGTGCCAGCGATTTCGGTCCTGCGGCCGATGAGCAGTTCTTC.

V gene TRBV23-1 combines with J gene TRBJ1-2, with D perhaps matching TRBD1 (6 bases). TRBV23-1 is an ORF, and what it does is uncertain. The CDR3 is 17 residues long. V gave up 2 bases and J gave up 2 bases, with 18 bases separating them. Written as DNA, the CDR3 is TGCGCCAGCAGTCAAGATTGGGACACCACCCCGAACTATGGCTACACCTTC. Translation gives CASSQDWDTTPNYGYTF.

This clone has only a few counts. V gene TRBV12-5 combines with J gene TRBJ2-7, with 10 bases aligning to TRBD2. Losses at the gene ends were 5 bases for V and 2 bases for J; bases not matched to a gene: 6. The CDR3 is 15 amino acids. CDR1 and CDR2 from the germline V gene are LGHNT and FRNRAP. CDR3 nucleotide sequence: TGTGCTAGTGGTCTCTCAAGCGGGAGGGCCTACGAGCAGTACTTC. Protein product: CASGLSSGRAYEQYF.

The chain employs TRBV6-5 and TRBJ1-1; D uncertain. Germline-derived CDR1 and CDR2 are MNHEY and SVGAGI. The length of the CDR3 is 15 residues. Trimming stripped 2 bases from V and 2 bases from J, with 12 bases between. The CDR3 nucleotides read TGTGCCAGCAGTTACCAGGCTCGATTTAACACTGAAGCTTTCTTT. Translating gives CASSYQARFNTEAFF.

CDR3 nucleotide sequence: TGTGCCAGCAGCTTGAGGCCGCAGTCCTCCTACGAGCAGTACTTC. This translates into CASSLRPQSSYEQYF. The chain couples TRBV5-8 to TRBJ2-7, with unresolved D. The CDR3 contains 15 residues. Per the germline V gene, CDR1 is SGHTS and CDR2 is YDEGEE. V was clipped by 1 base and J by 0 bases, with 11 bases between them. Supplemented by reference TRBV5-8 and TRBJ2-7, the full variable domain reads EAGVTQSPTHLIKTRGQQATLRCSPISGHTSVYWYQQALGLGLQFLLWYDEGEERNRGNFPPRFSGRQFPNYSSELNVNALELEDSALYLCASSLRPQSSYEQYFGPGTRLTVT.

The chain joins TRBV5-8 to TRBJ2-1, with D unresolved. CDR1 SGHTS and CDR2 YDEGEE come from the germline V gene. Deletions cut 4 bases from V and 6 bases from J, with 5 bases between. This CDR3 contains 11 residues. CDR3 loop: CASSVRNEQFF. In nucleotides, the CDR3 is TGTGCCAGCAGCGTGCGCAATGAGCAGTTCTTC.

The CDR3 here is CASRPTGANSYEQYF. In nucleotides, the CDR3 is TGTGCCAGCAGACCGACAGGGGCCAACTCCTACGAGCAGTACTTC. This chain links TRBV28 with TRBJ2-7; 8 nucleotides agree with TRBD1. Germline V gene lookup returns CDR1 MDHEN and CDR2 SYDVKM. The CDR3 spans 15 residues. V gave up 6 bases and J gave up 0 bases; unmatched junction bases: 7.

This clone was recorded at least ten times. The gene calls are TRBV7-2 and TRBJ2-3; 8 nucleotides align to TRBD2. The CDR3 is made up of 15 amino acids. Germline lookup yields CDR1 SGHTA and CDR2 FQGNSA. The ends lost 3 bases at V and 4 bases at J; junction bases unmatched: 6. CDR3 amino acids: CASSFPNGRADTQYF. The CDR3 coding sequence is TGTGCCAGCAGCTTTCCCAACGGGAGGGCAGATACGCAGTATTTT.

The DNA for the CDR3 is TGTGCCAGCAGCCGCAGTGGTAATGAGCAGTTCTTC. It translates to CASSRSGNEQFF. This chain uses TRBV7-2 with TRBJ2-1; D is uncertain. This CDR3 spans 12 amino acids. Trimming pared 5 bases from V and 7 bases from J, leaving 9 bases between. Germline V gene data show CDR1 as SGHTA and CDR2 as FQGNSA.

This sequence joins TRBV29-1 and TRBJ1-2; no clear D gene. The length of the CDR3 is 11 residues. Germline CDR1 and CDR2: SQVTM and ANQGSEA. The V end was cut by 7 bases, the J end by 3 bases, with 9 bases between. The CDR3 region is CSAEKDYGYTF. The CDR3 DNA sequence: TGCAGCGCCGAAAAGGACTATGGCTACACCTTC.

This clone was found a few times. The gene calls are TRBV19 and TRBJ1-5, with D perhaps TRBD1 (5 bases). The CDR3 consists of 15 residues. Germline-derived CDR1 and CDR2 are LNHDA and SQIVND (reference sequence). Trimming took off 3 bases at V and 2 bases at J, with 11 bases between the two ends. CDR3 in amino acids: CASSIRDGGNQPQHF. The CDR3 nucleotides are TGTGCCAGTAGTATTAGGGACGGGGGCAATCAGCCCCAGCATTTT.

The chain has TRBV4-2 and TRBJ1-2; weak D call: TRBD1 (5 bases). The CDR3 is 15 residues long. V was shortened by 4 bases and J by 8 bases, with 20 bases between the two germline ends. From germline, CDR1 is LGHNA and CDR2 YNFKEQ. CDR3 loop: CASSPGEGSARGYTF. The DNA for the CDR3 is TGTGCCAGCAGCCCGGGGGAGGGGTCCGCGCGGGGCTACACCTTC.

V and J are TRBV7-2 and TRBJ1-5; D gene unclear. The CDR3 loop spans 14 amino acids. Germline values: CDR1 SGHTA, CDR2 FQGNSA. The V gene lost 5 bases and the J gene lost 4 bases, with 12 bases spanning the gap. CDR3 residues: CASSIQLGNQPQHF. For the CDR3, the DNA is TGTGCCAGCAGCATCCAGCTGGGGAATCAGCCCCAGCATTTT.

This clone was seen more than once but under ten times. Written as DNA, the CDR3 is TGTGCCAGCAGCTTGGCCGGGGGAGGGGTTCACACCTTC. Residues: CASSLAGGGVHTF. The V call is TRBV5-6, the J call TRBJ1-2; tentatively, D is TRBD1 (5 bases). V lost 0 bases, J lost 12 bases, and 15 bases lay in between. Germline V lookup: CDR1 SGHDT, CDR2 YYEEEE. This CDR3 spans 13 amino acids.

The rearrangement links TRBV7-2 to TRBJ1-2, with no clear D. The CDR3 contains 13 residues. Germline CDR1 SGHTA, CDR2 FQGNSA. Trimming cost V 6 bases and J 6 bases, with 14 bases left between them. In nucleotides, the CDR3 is TGTGCCAGCAGGACACGCGGCACGGATGGCTACACCTTC. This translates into CASRTRGTDGYTF.

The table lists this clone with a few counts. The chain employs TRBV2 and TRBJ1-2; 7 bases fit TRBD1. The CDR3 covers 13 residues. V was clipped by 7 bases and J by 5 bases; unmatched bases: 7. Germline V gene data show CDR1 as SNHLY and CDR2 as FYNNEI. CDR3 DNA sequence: TGTGCCAGCACAGGGGGGCCCCGATATGGCTACACCTTC. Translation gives CASTGGPRYGYTF.

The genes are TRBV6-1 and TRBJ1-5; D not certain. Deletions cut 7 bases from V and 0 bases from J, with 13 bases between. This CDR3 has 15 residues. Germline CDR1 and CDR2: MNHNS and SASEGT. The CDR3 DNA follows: TGTGCCAGCATCCAAGGTCCCGATAGCAATCAGCCCCAGCATTTT. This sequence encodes CASIQGPDSNQPQHF.

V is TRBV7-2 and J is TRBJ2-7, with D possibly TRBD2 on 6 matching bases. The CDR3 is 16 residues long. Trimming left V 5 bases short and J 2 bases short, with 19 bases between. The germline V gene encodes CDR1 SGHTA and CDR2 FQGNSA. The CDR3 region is CASSVRDSRIAYEQYF. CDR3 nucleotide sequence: TGTGCCAGCAGCGTTCGGGACTCCCGAATAGCCTACGAGCAGTACTTC. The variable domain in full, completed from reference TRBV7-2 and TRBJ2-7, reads GAGVSQSPSNKVTEKGKDVELRCDPISGHTALYWYRQSLGQGLEFLIYFQGNSAPDKSGLPSDRFSAERTGGSVSTLTIQRTQQEDSAVYLCASSVRDSRIAYEQYFGPGTRLTVT.

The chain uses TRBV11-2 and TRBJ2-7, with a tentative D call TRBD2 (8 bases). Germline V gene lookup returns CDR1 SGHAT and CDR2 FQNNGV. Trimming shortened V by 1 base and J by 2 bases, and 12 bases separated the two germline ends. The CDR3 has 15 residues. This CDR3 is CASSLVSGTAYEQYF. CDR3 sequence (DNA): TGTGCCAGCAGCTTAGTTAGCGGGACAGCCTACGAGCAGTACTTC.

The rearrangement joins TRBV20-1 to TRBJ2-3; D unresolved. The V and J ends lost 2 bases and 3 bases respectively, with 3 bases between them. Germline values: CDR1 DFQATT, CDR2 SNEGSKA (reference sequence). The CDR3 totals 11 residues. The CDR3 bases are TGCAGTGCTAGATGGACAGATACGCAGTATTTT. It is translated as CSARWTDTQYF.

CDR3 in amino acids: CAWSRRGNEQFF. CDR3 coding DNA: TGTGCCTGGAGTCGACGCGGGAATGAGCAGTTCTTC. The V call is TRBV30, the J call TRBJ2-1; weak D call: TRBD2 (5 bases). Looked up from germline, CDR1 is GTSNPN and CDR2 is SVGIG (reference sequence). The CDR3 has 12 residues. The germline V and J ends were trimmed by 2 bases and 7 bases, with 9 bases remaining between them.

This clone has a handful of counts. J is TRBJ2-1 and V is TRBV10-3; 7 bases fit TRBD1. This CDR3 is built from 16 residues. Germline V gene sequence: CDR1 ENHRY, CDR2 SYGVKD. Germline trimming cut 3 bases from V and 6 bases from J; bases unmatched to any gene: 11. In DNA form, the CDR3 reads TGTGCCATCAGTGAAGGGTACAGGGGATCCCCCAATGAGCAGTTCTTC. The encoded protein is CAISEGYRGSPNEQFF.

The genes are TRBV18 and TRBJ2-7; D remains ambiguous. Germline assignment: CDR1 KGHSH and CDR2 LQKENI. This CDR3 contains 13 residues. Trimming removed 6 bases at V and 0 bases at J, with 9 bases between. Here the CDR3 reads CASSISFSYEQYF. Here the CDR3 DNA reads TGTGCCAGCTCGATTTCTTTCTCCTACGAGCAGTACTTC.

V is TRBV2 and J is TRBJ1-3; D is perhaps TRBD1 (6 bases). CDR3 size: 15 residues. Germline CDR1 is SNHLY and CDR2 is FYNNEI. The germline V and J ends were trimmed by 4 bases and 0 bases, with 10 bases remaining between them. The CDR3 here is CASSVDSPSGNTIYF. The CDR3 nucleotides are TGTGCCAGCAGTGTGGACAGCCCCTCTGGAAACACCATATATTTT. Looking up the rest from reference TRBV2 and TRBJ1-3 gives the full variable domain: EPEVTQTPSHQVTQMGQEVILRCVPISNHLYFYWYRQILGQKVEFLVSFYNNEISEKSEIFDDQFSVERPDGSNFTLKIRSTKLEDSAMYFCASSVDSPSGNTIYFGEGSWLTVV.